This T cell receptor beta chain originates from a study of T cell repertoires in cytomegalovirus infection. The wider study: The public TCR beta signatures pointed to both CMV infection and matching HLA type.

TCRdb re-called the reads through MiXCR, storing one row per CDR3 protein. The profile covers around 740,000 distinct CDR3 sequences, with about 40% appearing a single time and 2.8% taken by the ten largest. This CDR3 spans 12 amino acids. Deletions cut 3 bases from V and 7 bases from J, with 10 bases between. Per germline, CDR1 MNHEY and CDR2 SVGEGT. The receptor's source is a human donor in good health (CMV status not recorded). Some clones in this sample may be carry-over from other donors' samples. This chain uses TRBV6-2 or TRBV6-3 with TRBJ2-7; D is ambiguous. The sample was PBMCs. CDR3: CASSYLDKEQYF. CDR3 DNA: TGTGCCAGCAGTTATCTTGACAAGGAGCAGTACTTC.